These 13 T cell receptor beta chains were sequenced from one sample in a study of blood T cells in healthy people across ages. Combining a sample-barcoded 5' primer with a J-beta primer mix, a second PCR ran for about 7 to 12 cycles. TCRdb re-analysed the 5' RACE reads in MiXCR, keeping a single row per CDR3 protein. The sample holds 800,000 to 950,000 distinct CDR3 sequences, roughly 28% seen once. A further study also used this sample, focusing on T cells of mothers and their children.

The sample comprised blood. These receptors came from a woman aged 40 to 50 in good health.

As to this clonotype: This may come from a read error, since a much larger clone is one base off. The V gene is TRBV6-2 or TRBV6-3, the J gene TRBJ2-6; no reliable D call. V shed 6 bases and J shed 0 bases, with 6 bases lying between them. Germline values: CDR1 MNHEY, CDR2 SVGEGT. There are 14 residues in the CDR3. This CDR3 is CASSKVSGANVLTF. CDR3 coding DNA: TGTGCCAGCAGCAAGGTCTCTGGGGCCAACGTCCTGACTTTC.

Comments on this clonotype: Germline is not matched at one junction end, which may reflect a read error. The CDR3 coding sequence is TGTGTCAGCAGCTTAGCTAATGCGGGGTGGCAGTTCTTC. Translating it yields CVSSLANAGWQFF. The J gene is TRBJ2-1, the V gene TRBV7-2; TRBD2 might be the D (6 bases). Germline CDR1 reads SGHTA; CDR2 reads FQGNSA. CDR3 length equals 13 residues.

This clonotype was observed a handful of times. The genes are TRBV7-8 and TRBJ1-6; no clear D gene. This CDR3 has 16 residues. The V end lost 1 base, the J end lost 3 bases, and 10 bases lay between the germline ends. Germline-derived CDR1 and CDR2 are SGHVS and FQNEAQ. This CDR3 is CASSLERVLYNSPLHF. The CDR3 DNA reads as TGTGCCAGCAGCTTAGAAAGGGTCCTCTATAATTCACCCCTCCACTTT.

This clonotype was seen a few times. The rearrangement links TRBV5-1 to TRBJ2-5, with TRBD2 as a possible D gene (5 bases). Germline V gene data show CDR1 as SGHRS and CDR2 as YFSETQ. This CDR3 has 15 amino acids. Deletions cut 1 base from V and 0 bases from J, with 10 bases between. The CDR3 DNA sequence: TGCGCCAGCAGCTTGTTCCCGGGGAACCAAGAGACCCAGTACTTC. Protein sequence: CASSLFPGNQETQYF.

About this clonotype: A read error may be the cause here, since a much bigger clone is one base away. The chain combines TRBV6-6 with TRBJ2-4, with 8 bases fitting TRBD2. This CDR3 contains 15 residues. V lost 5 bases and J lost 13; bases outside the gene matches: 16. From germline, CDR1 is MNHNY and CDR2 SVGAGI (reference sequence). The CDR3 nucleotides read TGTGCCAGCAGTCACGAGCGGGGGAAGGACAATGAGCAGTACTTC. Translating it yields CASSHERGKDNEQYF.

Only a few counts were recorded for this clonotype. The chain joins TRBV12-3 or TRBV12-4 to TRBJ2-3; D may correspond to TRBD1 or TRBD2 (5 bases each). The CDR3 loop spans 14 amino acids. Trimming removed 3 bases at V and 5 bases at J, with 12 bases between. CDR3 nucleotides: TGTGCCAGCAGTTTGGGGGACCCGCAAGATACGCAGTATTTT. Translating it yields CASSLGDPQDTQYF.

The chain carries TRBV20-1 and TRBJ2-1; 10 nucleotides align to TRBD2. V shed 3 bases, J shed 4 bases, and the junction held 12 bases outside the gene matches. The length of the CDR3 is 17 residues. CDR1 is DFQATT and CDR2 is SNEGSKA in the germline V gene (reference sequence). CDR3 sequence reads: CSASSVSSGGDYNEQFF. CDR3 in DNA: TGCAGTGCTAGTTCGGTGTCTAGCGGGGGAGATTACAATGAGCAGTTCTTC.

This chain joins TRBV6-1 and TRBJ2-3, with TRBD2 matching 16 bases. The V gene's germline CDR1 is MNHNS and CDR2 SASEGT. The V segment lost 8 bases and the J segment 1 base; nucleotides outside the gene matches: 12. The CDR3 sequence is 19 residues long. CDR3: CASQPGLAGGPGGTDTQYF. CDR3 nucleotides: TGTGCCAGCCAACCGGGACTAGCGGGGGGGCCGGGGGGCACAGATACGCAGTATTTT.

This rearrangement joins TRBV4-1 to TRBJ2-7; TRBD2 matches 9 bases. Per germline, CDR1 MGHRA and CDR2 YSYEKL. CDR3 length: 14 residues. V shed 0 bases, J shed 3 bases, and the junction held 0 bases outside the gene matches. The CDR3 here is CASSQDSGGYEQYF. The CDR3 nucleotides read TGCGCCAGCAGCCAAGATAGCGGGGGCTACGAGCAGTACTTC.

This chain links TRBV7-9 with TRBJ1-2; D possibly corresponds to TRBD1 (6 bases). Germline V gene data show CDR1 as SEHNR and CDR2 as FQNEAQ (reference sequence). The V gene lost 2 bases and the J gene lost 7 bases, with 14 bases spanning the gap. There are 14 residues in the CDR3. The CDR3 here is CASSLRGRRGGYTF. In DNA form, the CDR3 reads TGTGCCAGCAGCTTACGGGGGCGGCGGGGTGGCTACACCTTC.

The chain recombines TRBV14 with TRBJ2-2, with TRBD1 identical over 7 bases. J was trimmed by 5 bases and V by 1 base; bases with no gene match: 1. There are 14 residues in the CDR3. The germline CDR1 and CDR2 sequences are SGHDN and FVKESK. CDR3 residues: CASSQAQGTGELFF. The CDR3 bases are TGTGCCAGCAGCCAAGCACAGGGGACCGGGGAGCTGTTTTTT.

With regard to this clonotype: Since a much larger clone is just one base distant, this may be a read error. This rearrangement joins TRBV29-1 to TRBJ1-2; the D is unclear. This CDR3 is 11 amino acids long. The germline V gene encodes CDR1 SQVTM and CDR2 ANQGSEA. Trimming took off 4 bases at V and 8 bases at J, with 11 bases between the two ends. This chain's CDR3 is CSVGARGGYTF. CDR3 sequence (DNA): TGCAGCGTTGGAGCCCGCGGAGGCTACACCTTC.

This clonotype was observed a few times. The rearrangement links TRBV7-9 to TRBJ2-6; no definite D call. V was clipped by 3 bases and J by 1 base, with 19 bases between them. CDR3 length: 19 amino acids. Germline CDR1 and CDR2: SEHNR and FQNEAQ (reference sequence). CDR3: CASSFLTGRSPSGANVLTF. CDR3 nucleotides: TGTGCCAGCAGCTTTTTGACTGGCAGGTCCCCTTCTGGGGCCAACGTCCTGACTTTC. Based on the CDR3 plus reference TRBV7-9 and TRBJ2-6, the full variable domain is DTGVSQNPRHKITKRGQNVTFRCDPISEHNRLYWYRQTLGQGPEFLTYFQNEAQLEKSRLLSDRFSAERPKGSFSTLEIQRTEQGDSAMYLCASSFLTGRSPSGANVLTFGAGSRLTVL.